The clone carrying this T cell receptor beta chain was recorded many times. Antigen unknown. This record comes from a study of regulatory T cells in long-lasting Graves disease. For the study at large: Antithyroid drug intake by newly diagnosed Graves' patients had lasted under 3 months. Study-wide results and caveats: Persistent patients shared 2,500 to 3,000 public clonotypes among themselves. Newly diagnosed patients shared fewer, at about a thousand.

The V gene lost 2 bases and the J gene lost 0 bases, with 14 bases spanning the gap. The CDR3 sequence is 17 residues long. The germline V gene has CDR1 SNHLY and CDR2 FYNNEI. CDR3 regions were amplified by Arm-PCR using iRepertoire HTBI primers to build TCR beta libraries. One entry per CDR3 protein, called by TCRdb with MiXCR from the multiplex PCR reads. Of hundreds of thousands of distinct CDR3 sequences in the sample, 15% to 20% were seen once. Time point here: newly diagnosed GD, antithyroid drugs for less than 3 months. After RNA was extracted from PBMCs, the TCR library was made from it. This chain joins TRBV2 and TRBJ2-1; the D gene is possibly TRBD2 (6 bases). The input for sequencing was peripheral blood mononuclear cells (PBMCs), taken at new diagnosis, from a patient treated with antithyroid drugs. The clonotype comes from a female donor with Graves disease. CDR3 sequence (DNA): TGTGCCAGCAGTGAATTCGGGGCGGGAAGCTCCTACAATGAGCAGTTCTTC. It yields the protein CASSEFGAGSSYNEQFF.